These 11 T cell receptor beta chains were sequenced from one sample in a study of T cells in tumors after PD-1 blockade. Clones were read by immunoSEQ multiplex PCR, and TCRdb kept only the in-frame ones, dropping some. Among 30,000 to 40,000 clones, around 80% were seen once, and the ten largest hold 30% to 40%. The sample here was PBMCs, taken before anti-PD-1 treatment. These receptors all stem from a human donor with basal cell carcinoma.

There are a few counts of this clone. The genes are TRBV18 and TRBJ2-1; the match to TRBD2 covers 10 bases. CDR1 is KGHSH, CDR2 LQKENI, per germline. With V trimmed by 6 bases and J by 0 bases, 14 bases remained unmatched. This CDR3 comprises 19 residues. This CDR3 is CASSPPGLAPGSSYNEQFF. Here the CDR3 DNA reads TGTGCCAGCTCTCCCCCGGGACTAGCGCCAGGGAGCTCCTACAATGAGCAGTTCTTC.

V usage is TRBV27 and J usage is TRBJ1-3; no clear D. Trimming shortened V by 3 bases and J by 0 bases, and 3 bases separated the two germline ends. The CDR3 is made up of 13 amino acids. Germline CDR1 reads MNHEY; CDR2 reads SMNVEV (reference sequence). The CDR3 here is CASSFNSGNTIYF. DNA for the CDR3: TGTGCCAGCAGTTTCAACTCTGGAAACACCATATATTTT.

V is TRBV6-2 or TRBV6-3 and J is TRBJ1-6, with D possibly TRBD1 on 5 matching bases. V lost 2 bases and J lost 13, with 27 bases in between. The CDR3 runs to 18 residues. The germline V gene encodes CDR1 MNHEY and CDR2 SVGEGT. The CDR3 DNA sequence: TGTGCCAGCAGTTACGCCAGTCGAGAGGGGACCCCGGCGGGGCCCCTCCACTTT. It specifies CASSYASREGTPAGPLHF.

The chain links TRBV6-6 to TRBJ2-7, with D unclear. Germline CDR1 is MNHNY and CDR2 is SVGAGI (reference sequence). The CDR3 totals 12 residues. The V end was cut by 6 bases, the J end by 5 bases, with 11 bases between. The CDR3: CASRQTGNEQYF. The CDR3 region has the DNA TGTGCCAGCAGACAGACCGGCAACGAGCAGTACTTC.

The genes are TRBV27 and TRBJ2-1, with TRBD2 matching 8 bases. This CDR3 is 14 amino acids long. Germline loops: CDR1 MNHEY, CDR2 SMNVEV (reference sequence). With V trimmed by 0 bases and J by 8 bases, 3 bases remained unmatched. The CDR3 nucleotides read TGTGCCAGCAGTTTATCAGCGGGGGCCGATGAGCAGTTCTTC. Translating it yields CASSLSAGADEQFF.

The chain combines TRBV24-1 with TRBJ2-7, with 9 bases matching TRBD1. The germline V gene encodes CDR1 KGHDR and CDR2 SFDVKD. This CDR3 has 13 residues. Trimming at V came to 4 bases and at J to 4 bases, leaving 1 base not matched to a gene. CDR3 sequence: CATSDGQGYEQYF. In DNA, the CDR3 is TGTGCCACCAGTGACGGACAGGGGTACGAGCAGTACTTC.

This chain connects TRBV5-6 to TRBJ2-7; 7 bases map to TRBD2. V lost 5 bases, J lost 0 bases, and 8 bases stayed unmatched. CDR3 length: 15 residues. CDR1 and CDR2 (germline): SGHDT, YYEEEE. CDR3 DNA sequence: TGTGCCAGCAGTTTTCGGGACTATCTCTCCTACGAGCAGTACTTC. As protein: CASSFRDYLSYEQYF.

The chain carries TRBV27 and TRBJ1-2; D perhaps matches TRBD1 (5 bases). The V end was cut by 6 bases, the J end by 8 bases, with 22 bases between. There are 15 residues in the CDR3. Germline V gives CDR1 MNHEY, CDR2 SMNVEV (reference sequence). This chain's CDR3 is CASSPARPPGEGYTF. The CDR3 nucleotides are TGTGCCAGCAGCCCGGCCCGGCCCCCGGGGGAAGGCTACACCTTC.

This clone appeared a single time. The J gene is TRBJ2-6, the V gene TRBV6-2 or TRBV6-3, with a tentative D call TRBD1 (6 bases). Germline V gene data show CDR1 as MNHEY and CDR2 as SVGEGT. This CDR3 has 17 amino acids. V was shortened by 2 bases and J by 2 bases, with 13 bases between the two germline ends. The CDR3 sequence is CASSYSTGLTGANVLTF. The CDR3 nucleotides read TGTGCCAGCAGTTACAGCACAGGGCTGACTGGGGCCAACGTCCTGACTTTC.

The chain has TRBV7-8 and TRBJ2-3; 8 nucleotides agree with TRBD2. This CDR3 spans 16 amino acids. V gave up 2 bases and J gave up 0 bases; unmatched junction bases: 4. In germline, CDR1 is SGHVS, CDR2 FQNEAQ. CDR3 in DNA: TGTGCCAGCAGCTTAAGGGTAGCGGGGAGCACAGATACGCAGTATTTT. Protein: CASSLRVAGSTDTQYF.

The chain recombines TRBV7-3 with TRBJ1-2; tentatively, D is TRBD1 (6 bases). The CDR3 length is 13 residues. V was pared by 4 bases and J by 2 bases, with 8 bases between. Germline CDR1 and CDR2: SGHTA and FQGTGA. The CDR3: CASSSGQNYGYTF. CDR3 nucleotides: TGTGCCAGCAGCTCCGGACAGAACTATGGCTACACCTTC.